These 32 T cell receptor beta chains were all obtained from the same sample, sequenced in a study of cytomegalovirus exposure and HLA in healthy donors. Primers included in the PCR were 60 Vbeta and 13 Jbeta primers. Produced via immunoSEQ multiplex PCR; TCRdb's table is partial and in-frame only. The sample's table shows 150,000 to 200,000 clones. The specimen sequenced was PBMCs. Receptor source: a young woman in good health and CMV-seropositive.

The genes are TRBV7-3 and TRBJ1-1, with TRBD1 matching 9 bases. V shed 4 bases, J shed 10 bases, and the junction held 4 bases outside the gene matches. Per the germline V gene, CDR1 is SGHTA and CDR2 is FQGTGA. The CDR3 sequence is 12 residues long. CDR3 DNA: TGTGCCAGCAGCTCGCGGACAGGGGCAGCTTTCTTT. Translation gives CASSSRTGAAFF.

This chain uses TRBV29-1 with TRBJ2-1; weak D call: TRBD2 (5 bases). Trimming cost V 7 bases and J 3 bases, with 13 bases left between them. The CDR3 is 13 amino acids. Germline lookup yields CDR1 SQVTM and CDR2 ANQGSEA. In DNA, the CDR3 is TGCAGCGGCTCGACTACAAACTACAATGAGCAGTTCTTC. Translated, it gives CSGSTTNYNEQFF.

The chain employs TRBV19 and TRBJ1-3; TRBD1 aligns across 7 bases. Unmatched junction bases numbered 8, after V lost 5 bases and J lost 4 bases. This CDR3 spans 15 amino acids. CDR1 LNHDA and CDR2 SQIVND come from the germline V gene (reference sequence). As DNA, the CDR3 is TGTGCCAGTAGTTTACACAGGGGACGAGGAAACACCATATATTTT. Its protein product is CASSLHRGRGNTIYF.

CDR3 DNA sequence: TGTGCCAGCAGTGATTATACGGTCGAGCAGTTCTTC. Encoded protein: CASSDYTVEQFF. The chain combines TRBV6-1 with TRBJ2-1, with D unclear. The germline V and J ends were trimmed by 3 bases and 10 bases, with 10 bases remaining between them. CDR1 and CDR2 from the germline V gene are MNHNS and SASEGT. The CDR3 runs 12 residues.

This chain joins TRBV6-5 and TRBJ1-4; the D is unclear. CDR3 size: 14 residues. The V end lost 5 bases, the J end lost 6 bases, and 13 bases lay between the germline ends. Germline V lookup: CDR1 MNHEY, CDR2 SVGAGI. CDR3 bases: TGTGCCAGCAGTAAGAACCCGAGGGATGAAAAACTGTTTTTT. This gives the protein CASSKNPRDEKLFF.

The J gene is TRBJ2-5, the V gene TRBV5-6; TRBD2 agrees at 9 bases. With V trimmed by 3 bases and J by 2 bases, 5 bases remained unmatched. The CDR3 length is 15 residues. The V gene's germline CDR1 is SGHDT and CDR2 YYEEEE. The CDR3: CASSSAGGIQETQYF. CDR3 nucleotide sequence: TGTGCCAGCAGCTCAGCGGGGGGTATACAAGAGACCCAGTACTTC.

The gene calls are TRBV4-2 and TRBJ1-5; tentative D call: TRBD1 (6 bases). Germline CDR1 reads LGHNA; CDR2 reads YNFKEQ. The length of the CDR3 is 17 residues. V was cut by 0 bases and J by 0 bases, with 12 bases left in between. Here the CDR3 DNA reads TGTGCCAGCAGCCAAGACGGACAGACTTATAGCAATCAGCCCCAGCATTTT. This encodes CASSQDGQTYSNQPQHF.

The chain is built from TRBV6-6 and TRBJ1-2; D gene unclear. The germline CDR1 and CDR2 sequences are MNHNY and SVGAGI (reference sequence). CDR3 length: 15 residues. V gave up 2 bases and J gave up 5 bases, with 15 bases separating them. CDR3 sequence (DNA): TGTGCCAGCAGTTACCGGCAGGCTGGATATTATGGCTACACCTTC. It translates to CASSYRQAGYYGYTF.

This sequence joins TRBV5-6 and TRBJ1-3; D not resolved. Trimming cost V 2 bases and J 0 bases, with 9 bases left between them. This CDR3 region has 15 residues. Germline V gene sequence: CDR1 SGHDT, CDR2 YYEEEE. The CDR3 region has the DNA TGTGCCAGCAGCTTTTTACGGGGCTCTGGAAACACCATATATTTT. It encodes CASSFLRGSGNTIYF. Drawing the rest from reference TRBV5-6 and TRBJ1-3, the complete variable domain is DAGVTQSPTHLIKTRGQQVTLRCSPKSGHDTVSWYQQALGQGPQFIFQYYEEEERQRGNFPDRFSGHQFPNYSSELNVNALLLGDSALYLCASSFLRGSGNTIYFGEGSWLTVV.

In nucleotides, the CDR3 is TGTGCCAGCAGTCCTCTAGCGGGAGATAAAAATGAGCAGTTCTTC. Amino acid sequence: CASSPLAGDKNEQFF. The chain combines TRBV5-6 with TRBJ2-1; TRBD2 matches 10 bases. The CDR3 covers 15 residues. Germline V gene sequence: CDR1 SGHDT, CDR2 YYEEEE. Losses at the gene ends were 5 bases for V and 7 bases for J; bases not matched to a gene: 9.

This chain connects TRBV28 to TRBJ2-7; D gene unclear. Germline V gene data show CDR1 as MDHEN and CDR2 as SYDVKM. The ends were cut back, 3 bases at V and 0 bases at J, with 9 bases in the middle. The CDR3 spans 14 residues. CDR3 DNA: TGTGCCAGCAGTTTGGCAGGATCCTCCTACGAGCAGTACTTC. This encodes CASSLAGSSYEQYF.

CDR3: CASSPTSGRASLYEQYF. The CDR3 DNA is TGTGCCAGCAGCCCTACTAGCGGGAGAGCCTCACTCTACGAGCAGTACTTC. The chain employs TRBV7-9 and TRBJ2-7; the match to TRBD2 covers 11 bases. The CDR3 loop spans 17 amino acids. With 5 bases clipped from V and 3 bases from J, the junction kept 12 bases outside the gene matches. Germline assignment: CDR1 SEHNR and CDR2 FQNEAQ (reference sequence).

The rearrangement links TRBV6-1 to TRBJ2-7; the D is unclear. The germline CDR1 and CDR2 sequences are MNHNS and SASEGT. The CDR3 runs 11 residues. V shed 7 bases and J shed 2 bases, with 6 bases lying between them. The CDR3 is CASTATYEQYF. DNA of the CDR3: TGTGCCAGCACAGCGACCTACGAGCAGTACTTC.

The rearrangement joins TRBV4-1 to TRBJ2-5; TRBD2 matches at 9 bases. The length of the CDR3 is 14 residues. Trimming at V came to 0 bases and at J to 13 bases, leaving 9 bases not matched to a gene. Germline V CDR1 and CDR2: MGHRA, YSYEKL. The CDR3 spells CASSQDWLAGNRYF. Written as DNA, the CDR3 is TGCGCCAGCAGCCAAGATTGGCTAGCGGGGAACCGGTACTTC.

The chain links TRBV25-1 to TRBJ1-1; 9 bases are shared with TRBD1. J gave up 5 bases and V 5 bases, and 6 bases lay outside the gene matches. The CDR3 has 14 amino acids. Germline assignment: CDR1 MGHDK and CDR2 SYGVNS. CDR3 in DNA: TGTGCCAGCAGTACCCGGACAGGGGTTACTGAAGCTTTCTTT. Amino acids: CASSTRTGVTEAFF.

This chain links TRBV19 with TRBJ2-4, with D unresolved. This CDR3 has 16 amino acids. CDR1 and CDR2 from the germline V gene are LNHDA and SQIVND (reference sequence). V was trimmed by 2 bases and J by 9 bases, leaving 20 bases between them. CDR3 region: CASSITGSDPSSIQYF. The CDR3 DNA sequence: TGTGCCAGTAGTATAACTGGCAGCGACCCATCGAGCATTCAGTACTTC. Together with reference TRBV19 and TRBJ2-4, the CDR3 gives the full variable domain: DGGITQSPKYLFRKEGQNVTLSCEQNLNHDAMYWYRQDPGQGLRLIYYSQIVNDFQKGDIAEGYSVSREKKESFPLTVTSAQKNPTAFYLCASSITGSDPSSIQYFGAGTRLSVL.

The V and J genes are TRBV5-1 and TRBJ2-5; TRBD1 aligns across 7 bases. The J call may be mistaken, given a closer DNA end match to TRBJ2-7. The CDR3 is 16 residues long. CDR1 is SGHRS and CDR2 is YFSETQ in the germline V gene. The CDR3 sequence: CASSLYPRDRSYEQYF. The CDR3 DNA sequence: TGCGCCAGCAGCTTATACCCCCGGGACAGATCCTACGAGCAGTACTTC.

This chain links TRBV4-1 with TRBJ2-3; 9 positions match TRBD2. Germline trimming cut 4 bases from V and 2 bases from J; bases unmatched to any gene: 10. Germline CDR1 reads MGHRA; CDR2 reads YSYEKL. CDR3 length: 17 residues. As DNA, the CDR3 is TGCGCCAGCAGCCCGACATTAGCGGGAGTGAACACAGATACGCAGTATTTT. Translating gives CASSPTLAGVNTDTQYF.

The CDR3 loop is CASSYFQTSGQPQHF. For the CDR3, the DNA is TGTGCCAGCAGTTATTTTCAGACGTCAGGGCAGCCCCAGCATTTT. This chain uses TRBV6-6 with TRBJ1-5, with TRBD1 as a possible D gene (5 bases). The ends were cut back, 3 bases at V and 7 bases at J, with 16 bases in the middle. This CDR3 is 15 amino acids long. Germline V gene data show CDR1 as MNHNY and CDR2 as SVGAGI (reference sequence).

This chain uses TRBV4-3 with TRBJ2-4; D is perhaps TRBD2 (7 bases). V was shortened by 2 bases and J by 5 bases, with 16 bases between the two germline ends. The CDR3 consists of 16 residues. Per the germline V gene, CDR1 is LGHNA and CDR2 is YSLEER. The CDR3: CASSQRTGGPENIQYF. The CDR3 region has the DNA TGCGCCAGCAGCCAACGGACGGGGGGCCCGGAAAACATTCAGTACTTC.

The chain joins TRBV4-1 to TRBJ1-5; D is perhaps TRBD1 (6 bases). Germline CDR1 is MGHRA and CDR2 is YSYEKL. This CDR3 is 17 amino acids long. Trimming shortened V by 1 base and J by 7 bases, and 20 bases separated the two germline ends. The CDR3 reads CASSQVSEQGGGQPQHF. The CDR3 DNA sequence: TGCGCCAGCAGCCAAGTTTCGGAACAGGGCGGTGGACAGCCCCAGCATTTT.

The chain recombines TRBV6-5 with TRBJ1-6; no clear D. Trimming removed 1 base at V and 5 bases at J, with 3 bases between. Per the germline V gene, CDR1 is MNHEY and CDR2 is SVGAGI. CDR3 length: 13 residues. The CDR3 is CASSYYNNSPLHF. CDR3 DNA sequence: TGTGCCAGCAGTTACTACAATAATTCACCCCTCCACTTT.

V gene TRBV28 combines with J gene TRBJ1-1, with D maybe TRBD1 (5 bases). Germline CDR1 MDHEN, CDR2 SYDVKM. This CDR3 contains 13 residues. Trimming removed 6 bases from V and 0 bases from J, with 8 bases in between. The DNA of the CDR3 is TGTGCCAGCAGGGGGGGGGTGAACACTGAAGCTTTCTTT. Translation gives CASRGGVNTEAFF.

V and J are TRBV4-3 and TRBJ2-7; 10 bases are a match to TRBD2. The germline gives CDR1 LGHNA, CDR2 YSLEER. Trimming cost V 4 bases and J 2 bases; bases outside gene matches: 8. The CDR3 totals 16 residues. CDR3 sequence (DNA): TGCGCCAGCAGCCGCCGCACTAGCGGGGAGACCTACGAGCAGTACTTC. Its translation is CASSRRTSGETYEQYF.

This chain uses TRBV7-2 with TRBJ2-2; the match to TRBD2 covers 13 bases. After removal of 5 bases from V and 7 bases from J, the junction contained 7 bases not matched to a gene. CDR1 is SGHTA, CDR2 FQGNSA, per germline. The CDR3 extends over 16 amino acids. This CDR3 reads CASSPGLAGVNGELFF. DNA of the CDR3: TGTGCCAGCAGCCCAGGACTAGCGGGAGTAAACGGGGAGCTGTTTTTT.

The chain is built from TRBV5-4 and TRBJ2-3; possibly TRBD2 for D (6 bases). This CDR3 contains 15 residues. Germline-derived CDR1 and CDR2 are SGHNT and YYREEE (reference sequence). Trimming cost V 4 bases and J 6 bases, with 18 bases left between them. The CDR3 protein is CASSLPSREIDTQYF. For the CDR3, the DNA is TGTGCCAGCAGCCTGCCCAGTCGGGAGATCGATACGCAGTATTTT.

With regard to this clone: One end of the junction fails to match germline, which may point to a read error. The genes are TRBV7-7 and TRBJ2-5, with 11 bases lining up with TRBD2. CDR1 and CDR2 (germline): SSHAT, FNYEAQ (reference sequence). This CDR3 spans 17 amino acids. The CDR3 here is CASSLRLAGMYQETQYF. The CDR3 DNA follows: TGTGCTAGCAGCTTACGACTAGCGGGGATGTACCAAGAGACCCAGTACTTC. Full variable domain (remainder filled in from reference TRBV7-7 and TRBJ2-5): GAGVSQSPRYKVTKRGQDVTLRCDPISSHATLYWYQQALGQGPEFLTYFNYEAQPDKSGLPSDRFSAERPEGSISTLTIQRTEQRDSAMYRCASSLRLAGMYQETQYFGPGTRLLVL.

The rearrangement joins TRBV10-3 to TRBJ2-5, with D uncertain. The end of the DNA is better explained by TRBJ2-7, so the J call may be wrong. The CDR3 spans 13 residues. CDR1 is ENHRY, CDR2 SYGVKD, per germline. The CDR3 protein is CAISTLSSYEQYF. The CDR3 DNA follows: TGTGCCATCAGCACCTTGAGCTCCTACGAGCAGTACTTC.

The V and J genes are TRBV5-1 and TRBJ2-5; 13 positions agree with TRBD2. CDR3 length: 17 residues. The V segment lost 4 bases and the J segment 5 bases; nucleotides outside the gene matches: 11. Germline CDR1 SGHRS, CDR2 YFSETQ. The CDR3 DNA is TGCGCCAGCAGCCCTGGACTAGCGGGAGTGTCCGGCGAGACCCAGTACTTC. Protein: CASSPGLAGVSGETQYF.

V is TRBV7-6 and J is TRBJ2-7, with 10 positions matching TRBD1. The ends lost 2 bases at V and 3 bases at J; junction bases unmatched: 4. There are 15 residues in the CDR3. The germline V gene has CDR1 SGHVS and CDR2 FNYEAQ. The CDR3 DNA reads as TGTGCCAGCAGCTTACTGACAGGGGGCAACTACGAGCAGTACTTC. This codes for CASSLLTGGNYEQYF. The full variable domain, completed using reference TRBV7-6 and TRBJ2-7, is GAGVSQSPRYKVTKRGQDVALRCDPISGHVSLYWYRQALGQGPEFLTYFNYEAQQDKSGLPNDRFSAERPEGSISTLTIQRTEQRDSAMYRCASSLLTGGNYEQYFGPGTRLTVT.

The chain uses TRBV5-1 and TRBJ2-7; 8 positions match TRBD1. V was clipped by 4 bases and J by 7 bases; unmatched bases: 13. Per germline, CDR1 SGHRS and CDR2 YFSETQ. This CDR3 is built from 15 residues. The CDR3 bases are TGCGCCAGCAGCGTAGCCGGGACAGGCCCGCGTGAGCAGTACTTC. Protein product: CASSVAGTGPREQYF.

This CDR3 reads CASSERGGTDTQYF. The CDR3 nucleotides read TGTGCCAGCAGTGAACGGGGGGGCACAGATACGCAGTATTTT. This chain uses TRBV6-4 with TRBJ2-3, with TRBD2 identical over 7 bases. CDR3 size: 14 residues. With V trimmed by 3 bases and J by 1 base, 1 base remained unmatched. Germline V CDR1 and CDR2: MRHNA, SNTAGT.